The entry below gives a single TCR beta chain sequence along with its context. Here immunoSEQ multiplex PCR was the method, and the copy in TCRdb shows in-frame clones only, minus some. The sample has roughly 100,000 clones, roughly 93% seen once. The sample originates from a study of T cell changes during pregnancy in multiple sclerosis. The CDR3 loop spans 17 amino acids. The starting material was peripheral blood, obtained after pregnancy. This sequence joins TRBV21-1 and TRBJ1-1. TRBV21-1 is a listed pseudogene. This TCR came from a female donor with multiple sclerosis, enrolled in a pregnancy study. The DNA for the CDR3 is TGTGCCAGCCGGACTACTCTAGGGAGGGGGGCGAACACTGAAGCTTTCTTT. As protein: CASRTTLGRGANTEAFF.